Listed below are T cell receptor beta chains from one sample, sequenced in a study of cytomegalovirus exposure and HLA in healthy donors. Assay used: immunoSEQ multiplex PCR; TCRdb lists only in-frame clones, some missing. The sample shows under 130,000 clones, just over 75% of them seen only once. The material sequenced was PBMCs. These receptor sequences come from a man aged 40-55 years in good health and CMV-seropositive. Each CDR3 is given without its conserved first and last residue. The order of the fields is D gene, V gene, J gene, CDR3 protein. D genes are given only for firm matches.

.	TRBV30	TRBJ1-4	AWSLQREKLF
.	TRBV19	TRBJ1-1	ASSTTGDTEAF
TRBD1	TRBV5-1	TRBJ2-5	ASSPGQVGQETQY
.	TRBV19	TRBJ1-2	ASSRKGSNGYT
.	TRBV6-5	TRBJ1-1	ASSYQGTNTEAF
TRBD2	TRBV7-9	TRBJ2-1	ASSLSGSGTYNEQF
.	TRBV2	TRBJ2-2	ASSEYRVDSGELF
.	TRBV5-1	TRBJ2-7	ASSPGPGYEQY
.	TRBV5-4	TRBJ2-7	ASSLDGSSYEQY
TRBD2	TRBV4-1	TRBJ2-3	ASSQLGLAGDTDTQY
TRBD1	TRBV5-4	TRBJ2-3	ASSSTGQGTDTQY
TRBD1	TRBV18	TRBJ1-5	ASSLGQGMGQPQH
.	TRBV9	TRBJ1-2	ASSPSPGSYGYT
TRBD1	TRBV4-1	TRBJ2-5	ASSQPRTGLKTQY
TRBD2	TRBV7-6	TRBJ2-1	AGSLSPLAGNEQF
.	TRBV6-5	TRBJ2-7	ASSPSTEYEQY
TRBD1	TRBV7-2	TRBJ2-1	ASSFSGTGSQEQF
.	TRBV18	TRBJ1-1	ASSPGQPWTSEAF
TRBD1	TRBV27	TRBJ1-2	ASSQKGTGGGYT
TRBD1	TRBV9	TRBJ1-3	ASSVGSTGVTGNTIY
.	TRBV7-2	TRBJ2-7	ASSLFGAGQY
TRBD2	TRBV2	TRBJ2-1	ASRVTSGSTYNEQF
.	TRBV5-4	TRBJ1-6	ASRSTDSLFSPLH
TRBD1	TRBV7-8	TRBJ1-5	ASSLILNKGQGYQPQH
TRBD2	TRBV7-2	TRBJ2-7	ASSLGLGGRTTYEQY
TRBD1	TRBV2	TRBJ2-4	ASRRQGGNSQY
TRBD1	TRBV19	TRBJ1-1	ASSIQGGMNTEAF
.	TRBV7-8	TRBJ2-7	ASSLSSAGAYEQY
TRBD1	TRBV6-5	TRBJ2-7	ASSYSRDREKV
TRBD2	TRBV7-8	TRBJ2-1	ASSPRLAGARGEQF
TRBD2	TRBV5-1	TRBJ2-7	ASSLGAGGYEQY
.	TRBV29-1	TRBJ1-1	SVNFGNTEAF
TRBD2	TRBV4-1	TRBJ2-2	ASSQGAGIDTGELF
.	TRBV9	TRBJ1-3	ASSVNSNTIY
.	TRBV10-3	TRBJ2-3	AISSRSTDTQY
TRBD2	TRBV5-1	TRBJ2-3	ASTGLAGTDTQY
.	TRBV19	TRBJ2-3	ASSMLGASTDTQY
.	TRBV4-1	TRBJ1-2	ASSQDLEGLNYGYT
.	TRBV4-1	TRBJ2-7	ASSHLGRGNYEQY
TRBD1	TRBV7-9	TRBJ2-7	ASSPNRGLNSYEQY
.	TRBV6-1	TRBJ2-4	ASNPTGPPKNSQY
.	TRBV6-1	TRBJ2-2	ASSEKGWGSGELF
.	TRBV15	TRBJ2-7	ATSRDLTSSYEQY
TRBD2	TRBV7-2	TRBJ2-1	ASSLSLAGEDNEQF
TRBD2	TRBV4-2	TRBJ2-1	ASSHQTSANNEQF
TRBD1	TRBV11-3	TRBJ1-1	ASSLSDGQGEAF
.	TRBV7-2	TRBJ1-1	ASSTGPSEAF